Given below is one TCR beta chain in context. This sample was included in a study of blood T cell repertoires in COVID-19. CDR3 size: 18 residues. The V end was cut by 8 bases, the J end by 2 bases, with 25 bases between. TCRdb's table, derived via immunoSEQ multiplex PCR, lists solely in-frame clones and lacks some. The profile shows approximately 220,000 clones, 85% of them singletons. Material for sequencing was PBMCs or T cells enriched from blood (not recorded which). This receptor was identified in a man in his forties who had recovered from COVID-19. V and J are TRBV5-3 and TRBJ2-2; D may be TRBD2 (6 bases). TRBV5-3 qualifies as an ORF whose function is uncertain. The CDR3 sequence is CARGWGFPGLINTGELFF. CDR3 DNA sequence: TGTGCCAGGGGGTGGGGTTTCCCGGGACTCATAAACACCGGGGAGCTGTTTTTT.